This T cell receptor (beta chain) was identified in a study of shared clonotypes between healthy human individuals. Sorted-subset replicate PCRs used roughly 210 ng of genomic DNA. This amount corresponded to tens of thousands of T cell genomes. Assay: immunoSEQ multiplex PCR; the TCRdb copy retains only in-frame clones and omits some. The sample holds about a million clones; 77% are singletons and the top ten take almost 0.9%. The receptor was derived from a man younger than 30 in good health. Some clones in this sample may be carry-over from other donors' samples. The specimen was memory CD4+ T cells from PBMCs. Subset: CD45RA-negative fraction.

The CDR3 reads CASSPGAAYGYEQYF. The CDR3 DNA reads TGTGCCAGCTCGCCTGGGGCGGCCTATGGCTACGAGCAGTACTTC. The J gene is TRBJ2-7, the V gene TRBV18; the D gene is possibly TRBD1 (5 bases). Germline V gene sequence: CDR1 KGHSH, CDR2 LQKENI. The CDR3 is made up of 15 amino acids. The V end was cut by 6 bases, the J end by 3 bases, with 18 bases between.